This T cell receptor (beta chain) stems from a study of low-dose radiotherapy and immunotherapy resistance in tumors. Study context: The regimen for patients comprised intravenous nivolumab 240 mg every two weeks plus intravenous ipilimumab 1 mg/kg every six weeks.

The table lists this clonotype with many counts. With TRAV- and TRBV-specific primers, first-strand cDNA was made, covering the alpha and beta chains. The authors ran about 18 PCR cycles to amplify TCRs with a constant-region primer and V-primer adapter. TCRdb passed the reads through MiXCR, listing each CDR3 protein once. Among under 110,000 distinct CDR3 sequences listed, roughly 20% were seen once. The time point: after trial treatment. Specified treatment: LDRT plus nivolumab, ipilimumab, low-dose cyclophosphamide and aspirin (RACIN trial). Deletions cut 6 bases from V and 4 bases from J, with 6 bases between. The CDR3 spans 11 residues. Germline CDR1 and CDR2: MNHNY and SVGAGI (reference sequence).

The clonotype was recovered from a male donor with prostate cancer. The chain combines TRBV6-6 with TRBJ1-2, with no clear D. The starting material was PBMCs, obtained after low-dose radiotherapy plus immunotherapy. The CDR3 region has the DNA TGTGCCAGCAGGGATACCTATGGCTACACCTTC. It specifies CASRDTYGYTF.